This T cell receptor beta chain was recorded in a study of cytomegalovirus exposure and HLA in healthy donors. On this clone: The antigen is undetermined.

Study-wide results and caveats: Rates of TCR association differed by HLA locus in a later analysis, with DRB1 highest and HLA-C lowest.

CDR3 size: 13 residues. The V end was cut by 3 bases, the J end by 6 bases, with 12 bases between. Per germline, CDR1 SGDLS and CDR2 YYNGEE. The PCR made use of 60 Vbeta and 13 Jbeta primers. Profiled with immunoSEQ multiplex PCR; TCRdb holds only in-frame clones, not every one. The sample lists about 55,000 clones, approximately 71% occurring once. The chain has TRBV9 and TRBJ1-1; possible D gene TRBD1, 5 bases. The sample was PBMCs. The receptor comes from a man in his forties in good health and CMV-seropositive. The CDR3 loop reads CASSALSGSEAFF. Written as DNA, the CDR3 is TGTGCCAGCAGCGCGTTATCAGGGTCTGAAGCTTTCTTT.